These T cell receptor beta chains were read from a single sample in a study of T cells in Graves' hyperthyroidism and ophthalmopathy. TCRdb re-analysed the multiplex PCR reads in MiXCR, keeping a single row per CDR3 protein. The data contain about 380,000 distinct CDR3 sequences, roughly 14% of them seen just once; the ten biggest clones take up approximately 10%. Input material: blood. The receptors were sampled from a woman aged 55-70 years with Graves' hyperthyroidism. The CDR3 runs from the conserved cysteine through the conserved F or W. Fields, in order: CDR3 DNA, CDR3 protein, J gene, D gene, V gene, clone size. A D gene is named only where the DNA matches it firmly. A row's size may be missing; if present it is once, few, many or a size class.

CDR3 DNA: TGTGCCAGCAGTAAACAGGGGGATGGGGTGAACACTGAAGCTTTCTTT
CDR3 protein: CASSKQGDGVNTEAFF
J gene: TRBJ1-1
D gene: TRBD1
V gene: TRBV27
clone size: many

CDR3 DNA: TGCGCCAGCAGCTTGGAAGGGACTAGCGGGAGTATCCATGAGCAGTTCTTC
CDR3 protein: CASSLEGTSGSIHEQFF
J gene: TRBJ2-1
D gene: TRBD2
V gene: TRBV5-1
clone size: many

CDR3 DNA: TGTGCCAGCTCACCACGGAATGAAAAACTGTTTTTT
CDR3 protein: CASSPRNEKLFF
J gene: TRBJ1-4
D gene: NA
V gene: TRBV18
clone size: many

CDR3 DNA: TGTGCCAGCAGTCGAGACAGGGACAACTACAATGAGCAGTTCTTC
CDR3 protein: CASSRDRDNYNEQFF
J gene: TRBJ2-1
D gene: TRBD1
V gene: TRBV6-1
clone size: NA

CDR3 DNA: TGTGCCAGCAGATCTGACACGGGTGGCTATGGCTACACCTTC
CDR3 protein: CASRSDTGGYGYTF
J gene: TRBJ1-2
D gene: NA
V gene: TRBV12-3/TRBV12-4
clone size: many

CDR3 DNA: TGTGCCAGCACCTTGGGAGGGTTAGAGACCCAGTACTTC
CDR3 protein: CASTLGGLETQYF
J gene: TRBJ2-5
D gene: TRBD2
V gene: TRBV11-2
clone size: many

CDR3 DNA: TGTGCCAGCAGCCCTCGAGGACAGGGGGGGGACTACGAGCAGTACTTC
CDR3 protein: CASSPRGQGGDYEQYF
J gene: TRBJ2-7
D gene: TRBD1
V gene: TRBV5-8
clone size: many

CDR3 DNA: TGTGCCAGCAGCGACAGGGAGAGTTTTTCCTACGAGCAGTACTTC
CDR3 protein: CASSDRESFSYEQYF
J gene: TRBJ2-7
D gene: TRBD1
V gene: TRBV12-3/TRBV12-4
clone size: many

CDR3 DNA: TGTGCCAGCAGCCAAGTCGGGTCGGCCGAGCAGTACTTC
CDR3 protein: CASSQVGSAEQYF
J gene: TRBJ2-7
D gene: NA
V gene: TRBV3-1
clone size: many

CDR3 DNA: TGTGCCAGCCCTAAAAAGAGGGACAGAAATACCAGGTCGAAGGGAAATCAGCAGTTCTTC
CDR3 protein: CASPKKRDRNTRSKGNQQFF
J gene: TRBJ2-1
D gene: TRBD1
V gene: TRBV28
clone size: many

CDR3 DNA: TGTGCCAGCAGCGGATATGAGCAGTTCTTC
CDR3 protein: CASSGYEQFF
J gene: TRBJ2-1
D gene: NA
V gene: TRBV2
clone size: many

CDR3 DNA: TGTGCCAGCAGTACCGGAAGGGGGGCGCGTGAGACCCAGTACTTC
CDR3 protein: CASSTGRGARETQYF
J gene: TRBJ2-5
D gene: NA
V gene: TRBV6-1
clone size: many

CDR3 DNA: TGTGCCAGCAGCCAAGAGGGCAGGGTGGGCTACACCTTC
CDR3 protein: CASSQEGRVGYTF
J gene: TRBJ1-2
D gene: NA
V gene: TRBV3-1
clone size: many

CDR3 DNA: TGCAGTGCTAGTGACACCCAGAACACTGAAGCTTTCTTT
CDR3 protein: CSASDTQNTEAFF
J gene: TRBJ1-1
D gene: NA
V gene: TRBV20-1
clone size: many

CDR3 DNA: TGCAGTGCTAAAGCGGGAGTAGCCTACAATGAGCAGTTCTTC
CDR3 protein: CSAKAGVAYNEQFF
J gene: TRBJ2-1
D gene: TRBD2
V gene: TRBV20-1
clone size: many

CDR3 DNA: TGTGCCAGCAGGCCTCCTACAGGGGCTGACGGCTACACCTTC
CDR3 protein: CASRPPTGADGYTF
J gene: TRBJ1-2
D gene: TRBD1
V gene: TRBV6-1
clone size: many

CDR3 DNA: TGTGCCAGCAGCGTAGTCGGCGGGATCACAGATACGCAGTATTTT
CDR3 protein: CASSVVGGITDTQYF
J gene: TRBJ2-3
D gene: NA
V gene: TRBV9
clone size: many

CDR3 DNA: TGCAGCGGAGCGGGTATGAACACTGAAGCTTTCTTT
CDR3 protein: CSGAGMNTEAFF
J gene: TRBJ1-1
D gene: NA
V gene: TRBV29-1
clone size: many

CDR3 DNA: TGTGCCAGCAGCTTGGGTTTACACACTGAAGCTTTCTTT
CDR3 protein: CASSLGLHTEAFF
J gene: TRBJ1-1
D gene: NA
V gene: TRBV5-8
clone size: NA

CDR3 DNA: TGTGCCAGCGCGGACAGGGAGTACAATGAGCAGTTCTTC
CDR3 protein: CASADREYNEQFF
J gene: TRBJ2-1
D gene: TRBD1
V gene: TRBV9
clone size: many

CDR3 DNA: TGTGCCAGCACCGACCATAACAGAGAAGAGACCCAGTACTTC
CDR3 protein: CASTDHNREETQYF
J gene: TRBJ2-5
D gene: NA
V gene: TRBV6-1
clone size: many

CDR3 DNA: TGTGCCAGCCGCCTCGGGCCGCAGAGTCCAGATACGCAGTATTTT
CDR3 protein: CASRLGPQSPDTQYF
J gene: TRBJ2-3
D gene: NA
V gene: TRBV2
clone size: many

CDR3 DNA: TGTGCCAGCAGCAGAGAAGGTCAGATACCCTCCTACGAGCAGTACTTC
CDR3 protein: CASSREGQIPSYEQYF
J gene: TRBJ2-7
D gene: NA
V gene: TRBV11-2
clone size: many

CDR3 DNA: TGTGCCAGCAGTTCCGGGACTAGCGGGAGGGCCCCCGTAAGGCAGTATTTT
CDR3 protein: CASSSGTSGRAPVRQYF
J gene: TRBJ2-3
D gene: TRBD2
V gene: TRBV6-2/TRBV6-3
clone size: few

CDR3 DNA: TGCAGTGTCGAGGGCGGGGGGTCGACAGATACGCAGTATTTT
CDR3 protein: CSVEGGGSTDTQYF
J gene: TRBJ2-3
D gene: TRBD2
V gene: TRBV20-1
clone size: many

CDR3 DNA: TGCGCCAGCAGTGAACAGTTCAATTCACCCCTCCACTTT
CDR3 protein: CASSEQFNSPLHF
J gene: TRBJ1-6
D gene: NA
V gene: TRBV4-1
clone size: NA

CDR3 DNA: TGTGCCAGCAAACTAGGCCAGCAAGAGACCCAGTACTTC
CDR3 protein: CASKLGQQETQYF
J gene: TRBJ2-5
D gene: NA
V gene: TRBV12-3/TRBV12-4
clone size: many

CDR3 DNA: TGTGCCAGCAGTTCCCGCTCAGGCTACACTGAAGCTTTCTTT
CDR3 protein: CASSSRSGYTEAFF
J gene: TRBJ1-1
D gene: NA
V gene: TRBV27
clone size: many

CDR3 DNA: TGTGCCAGCAGCGTAGCGGGGACTGTACTGAACGATGAGCAGTTCTTC
CDR3 protein: CASSVAGTVLNDEQFF
J gene: TRBJ2-1
D gene: NA
V gene: TRBV9
clone size: few

CDR3 DNA: TGTGCCAGCAGAAAGGGAGGGGCTTCAGAGACCCAGTACTTC
CDR3 protein: CASRKGGASETQYF
J gene: TRBJ2-5
D gene: TRBD2
V gene: TRBV7-9
clone size: NA

CDR3 DNA: TGTGCCAGCAGCCAGCTAATGGGAGTGGAGTTCTTC
CDR3 protein: CASSQLMGVEFF
J gene: TRBJ2-1
D gene: NA
V gene: TRBV14
clone size: NA

CDR3 DNA: TGCGCCAGCAGCGGCGGGACAGTTGTTGCTAATGAAAAACTGTTTTTT
CDR3 protein: CASSGGTVVANEKLFF
J gene: TRBJ1-4
D gene: TRBD1
V gene: TRBV5-1
clone size: many

CDR3 DNA: TGTGCCAGCAGGTCCCCCCATGTAGGGGGCGGATACGAGCAGTACTTC
CDR3 protein: CASRSPHVGGGYEQYF
J gene: TRBJ2-7
D gene: TRBD1
V gene: TRBV13
clone size: many

CDR3 DNA: TGTGCCAGCAGACCCACGGCACCCGGCTACGAGCAGTACTTC
CDR3 protein: CASRPTAPGYEQYF
J gene: TRBJ2-7
D gene: NA
V gene: TRBV2
clone size: many

CDR3 DNA: TGCAGTGCTAAACAGGGTCCCGAGCAGTACTTC
CDR3 protein: CSAKQGPEQYF
J gene: TRBJ2-7
D gene: NA
V gene: TRBV20-1
clone size: many

CDR3 DNA: TGCAGTGCTAGACCCCCTGGACTAGCGGGAGGTAGCACAGATACGCAGTATTTT
CDR3 protein: CSARPPGLAGGSTDTQYF
J gene: TRBJ2-3
D gene: TRBD2
V gene: TRBV20-1
clone size: NA

CDR3 DNA: TGTGCCAGCAGCGTCGGGACTAGCGGAGCCTACAATGAGCAGTTCTTC
CDR3 protein: CASSVGTSGAYNEQFF
J gene: TRBJ2-1
D gene: TRBD2
V gene: TRBV11-2
clone size: many

CDR3 DNA: TGTGCCAGCAGTTTAAGAGAGACCCAGTACTTC
CDR3 protein: CASSLRETQYF
J gene: TRBJ2-5
D gene: NA
V gene: TRBV12-3/TRBV12-4
clone size: many

CDR3 DNA: TGTGCCAGCAGTTTTGGGGCGGATGTTCCAGCTTTCTTT
CDR3 protein: CASSFGADVPAFF
J gene: TRBJ1-1
D gene: NA
V gene: TRBV12-3/TRBV12-4
clone size: many

CDR3 DNA: TGCGCCAGCAGCTTGGACAGGGTACACTATGGCTACACCTTC
CDR3 protein: CASSLDRVHYGYTF
J gene: TRBJ1-2
D gene: NA
V gene: TRBV5-1
clone size: NA

CDR3 DNA: TGTGCCATCAGTGAGGCTTCATCCTACGAGCAGTACTTC
CDR3 protein: CAISEASSYEQYF
J gene: TRBJ2-7
D gene: NA
V gene: TRBV10-3
clone size: many

CDR3 DNA: TGTGCCAGCCGCCTCTCGACAGCCCTCTATGGCTACACCTTC
CDR3 protein: CASRLSTALYGYTF
J gene: TRBJ1-2
D gene: NA
V gene: TRBV3-1
clone size: NA

CDR3 DNA: TGTGCCAGCAGCGTAGAGGGGGCGGGTGGGGCCAACGTCCTGACTTTC
CDR3 protein: CASSVEGAGGANVLTF
J gene: TRBJ2-6
D gene: TRBD1
V gene: TRBV9
clone size: NA

CDR3 DNA: TGCGCCACCCGGACAGGGGCAAACAATGAGCAGTTCTTC
CDR3 protein: CATRTGANNEQFF
J gene: TRBJ2-1
D gene: TRBD1
V gene: TRBV5-1
clone size: many

CDR3 DNA: TGCAGTGCTAGGAGCCACAGGGGGGAAGAGACCCAGTACTTC
CDR3 protein: CSARSHRGEETQYF
J gene: TRBJ2-5
D gene: TRBD1
V gene: TRBV20-1
clone size: many

CDR3 DNA: TGTGCCAGCATCCCCTTGACAGGACAGATTGCGAACAATGAGCAGTTCTTC
CDR3 protein: CASIPLTGQIANNEQFF
J gene: TRBJ2-1
D gene: NA
V gene: TRBV7-9
clone size: many

CDR3 DNA: TGTGCCAGCAGCTTAAACCAGGGGGACACTGAAGCTTTCTTT
CDR3 protein: CASSLNQGDTEAFF
J gene: TRBJ1-1
D gene: TRBD1
V gene: TRBV11-3
clone size: many

CDR3 DNA: TGTGCCAGCTCACCACCCGGGGGAACTAATCCTAACTATGGCTACACCTTC
CDR3 protein: CASSPPGGTNPNYGYTF
J gene: TRBJ1-2
D gene: NA
V gene: TRBV18
clone size: many

CDR3 DNA: TGTGCCAGCGAAGTGGTGGGACAGGGGTATTCACCCCTCCACTTT
CDR3 protein: CASEVVGQGYSPLHF
J gene: TRBJ1-6
D gene: TRBD1
V gene: TRBV2
clone size: many

CDR3 DNA: TGTGCCAGCAGTTCCGAGGCTAGCGGGAGGGCCCGAGAGACCCAGTACTTC
CDR3 protein: CASSSEASGRARETQYF
J gene: TRBJ2-5
D gene: TRBD2
V gene: TRBV27
clone size: NA

CDR3 DNA: TGTGCCAGCAGCCAAGGAGGTTCGGAGCAGTTCTTC
CDR3 protein: CASSQGGSEQFF
J gene: TRBJ2-1
D gene: NA
V gene: TRBV11-2
clone size: many